Listed below are T cell receptor beta chains from one sample, sequenced in a study of blood T cells in healthy people across ages. Each CDR3 protein is one row after TCRdb ran MiXCR on the 5' RACE reads. The sample includes 540,000 or so distinct CDR3 sequences, 40% to 50% of them seen just once. The sample comprised blood. These receptors all come from a man aged 80 or over in good health. Each CDR3 is given with its conserved first and last residue. A D gene is named only where the DNA matches it firmly. Clone size is shown for a subset of rows, as once, few, many or a class of expanded clone.

size,length,V,D,J,DNA,CDR3
NA,13,TRBV20-1,NA,TRBJ2-7,TGCAGTGCTTATTCGGAGAGCTCCTACGAGCAGTACTTC,CSAYSESSYEQYF
NA,14,TRBV10-3,TRBD1,TRBJ1-5,TGTGCCATCAGGGACAGGGACGGCAATCAGCCCCAGCATTTT,CAIRDRDGNQPQHF
NA,14,TRBV20-1,TRBD1,TRBJ1-5,TGCAGTGTTCCGGACAGGGTGAGCAATCAGCCCCAGCATTTT,CSVPDRVSNQPQHF
NA,16,TRBV2,NA,TRBJ1-4,TGTGCCAGCGAGTGGGGCCCTGGGGGAGGAGATGAAAAACTGTTTTTT,CASEWGPGGGDEKLFF
few,15,TRBV20-1,NA,TRBJ1-6,TGCAGTGCTCTCACGGACAGCTCCTATAATTCACCCCTCCACTTT,CSALTDSSYNSPLHF
NA,14,TRBV3-1,NA,TRBJ2-7,TGTGCCAGCAGCCCTTCCAGGGCCTGGCGCGAGCAGTACTTC,CASSPSRAWREQYF
NA,15,TRBV4-1,TRBD1,TRBJ2-7,TGCGCCAGCAGCCAACTTGGGGACAGGGACTACGAGCAGTACTTC,CASSQLGDRDYEQYF
once,14,TRBV29-1,TRBD2,TRBJ2-5,TGCAGCGTTGATGCGGGAGGTCGACAAGAGACCCAGTACTTC,CSVDAGGRQETQYF
NA,14,TRBV7-2,TRBD1,TRBJ1-2,TGTGCCAGCAGCCCGTCGACAGGGGGCTATGGCTACACCTTC,CASSPSTGGYGYTF
few,12,TRBV29-1,NA,TRBJ2-4,TGCAGCGTTGGTGAAGGGGAGGCCATTCAGTACTTC,CSVGEGEAIQYF
NA,13,TRBV12-3/TRBV12-4,TRBD2,TRBJ2-3,TGTGCCAGCGGGTGCGGGAGTACAGATACGCAGTATTTT,CASGCGSTDTQYF
NA,15,TRBV28,NA,TRBJ1-4,TGTGCCAGCAGTTTCGGAGGATCAACTAATGAAAAACTGTTTTTT,CASSFGGSTNEKLFF
NA,13,TRBV7-3,TRBD1,TRBJ2-7,TGTGCCAGCAGCTTACGACAGGGCGATAAGCAGTACTTC,CASSLRQGDKQYF
NA,13,TRBV20-1,TRBD2,TRBJ2-7,TGCAGTGCTACTAGCGGGAACCCCTACGAGCAGTACTTC,CSATSGNPYEQYF
once,13,TRBV5-1,NA,TRBJ2-1,TGCGCCAGCAGCACCGGGGAGTACAATGGGCAGTTCTTC,CASSTGEYNGQFF
NA,16,TRBV7-8,TRBD2,TRBJ2-1,TGTGCCAGCAGCTTAGGGGGACTAGCCACCCACAATGAGCAGTTCTTC,CASSLGGLATHNEQFF
few,15,TRBV5-1,NA,TRBJ2-7,TGCGCCAGCAGCTTGGATGTAGGGGTCAGGTACGAGCAGTACTTC,CASSLDVGVRYEQYF
NA,14,TRBV5-1,NA,TRBJ2-7,TGCGCCAGCAGCTTGAAGGGCAGACGCTACGAGCAGTACTTC,CASSLKGRRYEQYF
once,14,TRBV20-1,NA,TRBJ1-2,TGCAGTGCTAGAGGCGGGGCCCAGGACTATGGCTACACCTTC,CSARGGAQDYGYTF
few,16,TRBV4-3,TRBD1,TRBJ2-3,TGCGCCAGCAGCCAAGGAAACAGGGGGAGCACAGATACGCAGTATTTT,CASSQGNRGSTDTQYF
once,11,TRBV11-2,NA,TRBJ2-5,TGTGCCAGCCAAGCGTCAAATGAGCAGTACTTC,CASQASNEQYF
few,14,TRBV15,NA,TRBJ1-1,TGTGCCACCAGCAGAGATCGCTCCGGGAGGGAGGCTTTCTTT,CATSRDRSGREAFF
few,13,TRBV20-1,NA,TRBJ2-5,TGCAGTGCTAGACGCACGGTACAAGAGACCCAGTACTTC,CSARRTVQETQYF
NA,15,TRBV28,TRBD2,TRBJ2-7,TGTGCCAGCAGTCCCACTTTCAGCGGGAGCTACGAGCAGTACTTC,CASSPTFSGSYEQYF
NA,16,TRBV7-9,TRBD2,TRBJ2-7,TGTGCCAGCAGCACCCAACTAGCGGGAGGATTTTACGAGCAGTACTTC,CASSTQLAGGFYEQYF
NA,14,TRBV7-9,TRBD1,TRBJ1-6,TGTGCCAGCAGCTTCGGACAGGGCTATTCACCCCTCCACTTT,CASSFGQGYSPLHF
NA,16,TRBV28,TRBD1,TRBJ2-1,TGTGCCAGCAGTTTTCTACAGGGGGCCGTATACAATGAGCAGTTCTTC,CASSFLQGAVYNEQFF
NA,15,TRBV20-1,TRBD2,TRBJ2-3,TGCAGTGCTAGACCACTAGCGCCCCCGGGAGATACGCAGTATTTT,CSARPLAPPGDTQYF
NA,16,TRBV3-1,TRBD2,TRBJ2-2,TGTGCCAGCAGCCAAGTCCGTCGGGAGGACACCGGGGAGCTGTTTTTT,CASSQVRREDTGELFF
NA,14,TRBV7-2,TRBD1,TRBJ2-7,TGTGCCAGCAGCTTCGACAGGGCGGCTCCCGAGCAGTACTTC,CASSFDRAAPEQYF
NA,14,TRBV6-5,TRBD1,TRBJ1-1,TGTGCGAGTATAGGACAGGGCATGAACACTGAAGCTTTCTTT,CASIGQGMNTEAFF
NA,17,TRBV7-6,NA,TRBJ2-3,TGTGCCAGCAGCTTCCGGGGGGCAGGGGAAAGCACAGATACGCAGTATTTT,CASSFRGAGESTDTQYF
few,14,TRBV20-1,TRBD2,TRBJ2-3,TGCAGTGCTAGACCGGGACTAACGTCAGATACGCAGTATTTT,CSARPGLTSDTQYF
NA,14,TRBV3-1,NA,TRBJ1-2,TGTGCCAGCAGCTCACAGGATTACGGGGGAGGCTACACCTTC,CASSSQDYGGGYTF
NA,16,TRBV18,TRBD2,TRBJ2-7,TGTGCCAGCTCAGCCGGAGTGGGGCGGGAGGCCTACGAGCAGTACTTC,CASSAGVGREAYEQYF
NA,15,TRBV9,NA,TRBJ2-1,TGTGCCAGCAGCGTAGCCGGGACGACCTACAATGAGCAGTTCTTC,CASSVAGTTYNEQFF
NA,16,TRBV12-3/TRBV12-4,NA,TRBJ2-1,TGTGCCAGCAGTTTATTGGGTCAACTGCCCATCAATGAGCAGTTCTTC,CASSLLGQLPINEQFF